Presented here are 13 T cell receptor beta chains from one specimen sequenced in a study of CD8 T cells in ankylosing spondylitis. TCRdb re-analysed the 5' RACE reads in MiXCR, keeping a single row per CDR3 protein. Of about 260,000 distinct CDR3 sequences in the sample, roughly a quarter were seen once. Specimen: blood, either unsorted or a sorted T cell fraction (not recorded which). The receptor set was obtained from a male donor with ankylosing spondylitis or in good health (not recorded which).

V gene TRBV19 combines with J gene TRBJ2-3; D possibly corresponds to TRBD2 (6 bases). This CDR3 comprises 14 residues. The V and J ends lost 9 bases and 1 base respectively, with 14 bases between them. Per germline, CDR1 LNHDA and CDR2 SQIVND (reference sequence). DNA of the CDR3: TGTGCCAGCTCCCCCGGGGGTGGCACAGATACGCAGTATTTT. It encodes CASSPGGGTDTQYF. Drawing the rest from reference TRBV19 and TRBJ2-3, the complete variable domain is DGGITQSPKYLFRKEGQNVTLSCEQNLNHDAMYWYRQDPGQGLRLIYYSQIVNDFQKGDIAEGYSVSREKKESFPLTVTSAQKNPTAFYLCASSPGGGTDTQYFGPGTRLTVL.

This clonotype was counted at least ten times. The CDR3 DNA follows: TGCAGCGTTGCCAACGGGGAGGAGCAGTACTTC. Its protein is CSVANGEEQYF. This rearrangement joins TRBV29-1 to TRBJ2-7, with a possible D match to TRBD2 (5 bases). Germline CDR1 and CDR2: SQVTM and ANQGSEA. V lost 4 bases and J 7 bases, leaving 11 bases between the germline ends. CDR3 length: 11 amino acids.

The V gene is TRBV20-1, the J gene TRBJ2-3; 8 bases map to TRBD2. From germline, CDR1 is DFQATT and CDR2 SNEGSKA (reference sequence). This CDR3 is 13 amino acids long. V dropped 4 bases and J dropped 5; count of bases not matched to a gene: 5. CDR3 loop: CSAIGLAGDTQYF. In DNA form, the CDR3 reads TGCAGTGCTATTGGACTAGCCGGAGATACGCAGTATTTT.

This clonotype turned up a few times. The rearrangement links TRBV20-1 to TRBJ2-3; 10 nucleotides align to TRBD1. This CDR3 has 16 residues. Trimming removed 2 bases from V and 2 bases from J; junction bases left unmatched: 7. The V gene's germline CDR1 is DFQATT and CDR2 SNEGSKA (reference sequence). The CDR3 sequence: CSARRRQGAYTDTQYF. The CDR3 DNA follows: TGCAGTGCTAGACGACGACAGGGGGCGTACACAGATACGCAGTATTTT.

The rearrangement uses TRBV12-3 or TRBV12-4 and TRBJ2-5; no firm D call. The V gene lost 3 bases and the J gene lost 1 base, with 9 bases spanning the gap. This CDR3 comprises 14 residues. The CDR3: CASSFQALQETQYF. The CDR3 DNA sequence: TGTGCCAGCAGTTTCCAGGCCCTCCAAGAGACCCAGTACTTC.

This clonotype was detected only a few times. The chain is built from TRBV29-1 and TRBJ2-1; TRBD1 is a possible D gene (6 bases). The V end was cut by 3 bases, the J end by 7 bases, with 13 bases between. The CDR3 contains 13 residues. Per germline, CDR1 SQVTM and CDR2 ANQGSEA. CDR3 residues: CSVESRGRNEQFF. The CDR3 DNA reads as TGCAGCGTTGAGAGCAGGGGCCGGAATGAGCAGTTCTTC.

The sample holds many counts of this clonotype. The CDR3 DNA follows: TGTGCCAGCAGCCGCGGGGGTACCTACAATGAGCAGTTCTTC. As protein: CASSRGGTYNEQFF. This chain joins TRBV7-2 and TRBJ2-1, with 7 nucleotides matching TRBD2. The V gene's germline CDR1 is SGHTA and CDR2 FQGNSA. This CDR3 contains 14 residues. V was clipped by 5 bases and J by 2 bases; unmatched bases: 3.

This clonotype was observed at least ten times. The chain links TRBV2 to TRBJ1-3; D unclear. The CDR3 runs 16 residues. Trimming shortened V by 0 bases and J by 0 bases, and 9 bases separated the two germline ends. Germline V gene lookup returns CDR1 SNHLY and CDR2 FYNNEI. The CDR3, as DNA: TGTGCCAGCAGTGAAGCGCCTCGGGTCTCTGGAAACACCATATATTTT. Amino acids: CASSEAPRVSGNTIYF.

This clonotype was found many times. The chain couples TRBV20-1 to TRBJ1-1; possible D gene TRBD1, 6 bases. Deletions cut 2 bases from V and 5 bases from J, with 12 bases between. Germline-derived CDR1 and CDR2 are DFQATT and SNEGSKA (reference sequence). The CDR3 runs to 13 residues. The CDR3 is CSARHRASTEAFF. The CDR3 nucleotides are TGCAGTGCTAGACACAGGGCTTCGACTGAAGCTTTCTTT.

The chain combines TRBV20-1 with TRBJ2-7, with D perhaps matching TRBD2 (5 bases). Between the trimmed V and J ends, which lost 5 bases and 10 bases, there was a span of 9 bases. The CDR3 is 9 residues long. The germline gives CDR1 DFQATT, CDR2 SNEGSKA (reference sequence). The CDR3 sequence: CSASRDQYF. The CDR3 DNA follows: TGCAGTGCTTCCCGGGATCAGTACTTC.

The CDR3 DNA reads TGTGCCAGCAGCCGGACACGAGGGGGTACGCAGTATTTT. Protein product: CASSRTRGGTQYF. This chain connects TRBV5-6 to TRBJ2-3; the D gene is possibly TRBD1 (6 bases). V lost 4 bases and J 8 bases, leaving 14 bases between the germline ends. Germline-derived CDR1 and CDR2 are SGHDT and YYEEEE. This CDR3 contains 13 residues.

This chain links TRBV20-1 with TRBJ2-5; D unresolved. Trimming pared 2 bases from V and 1 base from J, leaving 2 bases between. The CDR3 is made up of 11 amino acids. Per the germline V gene, CDR1 is DFQATT and CDR2 is SNEGSKA (reference sequence). The CDR3 region has the DNA TGCAGTGCTAGACCCCAAGAGACCCAGTACTTC. Translated: CSARPQETQYF.

The sample holds a few counts of this clonotype. The chain has TRBV10-3 and TRBJ2-7; no firm D call. The CDR3 runs 12 residues. V lost 6 bases, J lost 5 bases, and 11 bases lay in between. Per the germline V gene, CDR1 is ENHRY and CDR2 is SYGVKD. In DNA form, the CDR3 reads TGTGCCATCAGGTCCTACAGCGACGAGCAGTACTTC. Translation: CAIRSYSDEQYF.